The 17 T cell receptor beta chains listed next were all sequenced from one sample in a study of blood T cells in healthy people across ages. Then a second PCR, running roughly 7 to 11 cycles, was carried out with a sample-barcoded 5' primer and a J-beta primer mix. From the 5' RACE reads, TCRdb called clonotypes with MiXCR, one entry per CDR3 protein. The sample shows roughly 1,500,000 distinct CDR3 sequences, around two fifths of them seen only once. The sequencing input was blood. These receptor sequences come from a woman aged 18-29 years in good health.

This clonotype occurred a few times. V usage is TRBV6-5 and J usage is TRBJ2-3, with 9 bases lining up with TRBD2. CDR3 length: 15 amino acids. Germline V gene lookup returns CDR1 MNHEY and CDR2 SVGAGI. V lost 7 bases to trimming and J lost 6 bases; unmatched junction nucleotides: 11. The CDR3 DNA reads TGTGCCAGCAATCTAGGGGGCGGGGGGGTCGATACGCAGTATTTT. It codes for CASNLGGGGVDTQYF.

This clonotype has more than one count but fewer than ten. The V and J genes are TRBV9 and TRBJ1-2; 8 bases are shared with TRBD1. Germline loops: CDR1 SGDLS, CDR2 YYNGEE. This CDR3 is built from 13 residues. V lost 4 bases, J lost 8 bases, and 7 bases stayed unmatched. Here the CDR3 DNA reads TGTGCCAGCAGCCCCCCAGGGGGCCTCGGCTACACCTTC. This encodes CASSPPGGLGYTF. The full variable domain, with the rest looked up from reference TRBV9 and TRBJ1-2, is DSGVTQTPKHLITATGQRVTLRCSPRSGDLSVYWYQQSLDQGLQFLIQYYNGEERAKGNILERFSAQQFPDLHSELNLSSLELGDSALYFCASSPPGGLGYTFGSGTRLTVV.

This clonotype was seen a handful of times. J is TRBJ2-1 and V is TRBV12-3 or TRBV12-4, with D perhaps TRBD1 or TRBD2 (5 bases each). The CDR3 contains 13 residues. Trimming removed 8 bases at V and 8 bases at J, with 16 bases between. The CDR3: CASSPGASDEQFF. The DNA for the CDR3 is TGTGCCAGCTCCCCCGGGGCTTCGGATGAGCAGTTCTTC.

This sequence joins TRBV7-2 and TRBJ2-2; the D call may be TRBD1 or TRBD2 (6 bases each). Deletions cut 1 base from V and 0 bases from J, with 9 bases between. This CDR3 region has 16 residues. Germline V gene sequence: CDR1 SGHTA, CDR2 FQGNSA. The CDR3 DNA is TGTGCCAGCAGCTTAGATCGGGGGCCGAACACCGGGGAGCTGTTTTTT. It translates to CASSLDRGPNTGELFF.

The chain recombines TRBV6-6 with TRBJ1-5; 8 nucleotides match TRBD1. V lost 5 bases and J lost 7; bases outside the gene matches: 7. The CDR3 is 14 residues long. CDR1 and CDR2 (germline): MNHNY, SVGAGI (reference sequence). CDR3 nucleotide sequence: TGTGCCAGCAGTCCGGGACAGGATAGGCAGCCCCAGCATTTT. Its translation: CASSPGQDRQPQHF.

The V call is TRBV6-1, the J call TRBJ1-5, with 8 bases lining up with TRBD1. Looked up from germline, CDR1 is MNHNS and CDR2 is SASEGT. V was clipped by 3 bases and J by 7 bases; unmatched bases: 11. This CDR3 is built from 16 residues. The CDR3 DNA reads as TGTGCCAGCAGTGACCGAGGACAGGGCACGCGGCAGCCCCAGCATTTT. Translated: CASSDRGQGTRQPQHF.

For the CDR3, the DNA is TGTGCCATCAGCACTAGCGGGAGGCAAGAGACCCAGTACTTC. This encodes CAISTSGRQETQYF. V and J are TRBV10-3 and TRBJ2-5; 12 bases match TRBD2. Germline values: CDR1 ENHRY, CDR2 SYGVKD. The CDR3 sequence is 14 residues long. The trim removed 6 bases at V and 2 bases at J, leaving 1 base unmatched.

Only a few counts were recorded for this clonotype. The chain employs TRBV20-1 and TRBJ1-1, with D perhaps matching TRBD1 (5 bases). This CDR3 is 12 amino acids long. CDR1 is DFQATT, CDR2 SNEGSKA, per germline (reference sequence). In nucleotides, the CDR3 is TGCCCCGCAAAGACAGAGAACACTGAAGCTTTCTTT. Residues: CPAKTENTEAFF.

In this sample, this clonotype turned up a few times. The chain carries TRBV12-3 or TRBV12-4 and TRBJ2-3, with TRBD2 matching 9 bases. This CDR3 region has 12 residues. Germline trimming cut 3 bases from V and 14 bases from J; bases unmatched to any gene: 6. CDR3 in DNA: TGTGCCAGCAGTTTGGGCGGGGGGGCGGTGTATTTT. This gives the protein CASSLGGGAVYF.

The rearrangement joins TRBV15 to TRBJ2-7; TRBD2 matches at 10 bases. After removal of 1 base from V and 3 bases from J, the junction contained 15 bases not matched to a gene. CDR3 length: 19 amino acids. Per the germline V gene, CDR1 is LNHNV and CDR2 is YYDKDF (reference sequence). The CDR3 DNA reads TGTGCCACCAGCAGAGTTTTAGCGCTAGCGGGAGTCTTTTTCTACGAGCAGTACTTC. Translating gives CATSRVLALAGVFFYEQYF.

This clonotype was detected only a few times. This CDR3 reads CASSQDPSLGEQFF. The CDR3 bases are TGCGCCAGCAGCCAAGATCCTAGCCTGGGTGAGCAGTTCTTC. The gene calls are TRBV4-1 and TRBJ2-1; D might be TRBD2 (5 bases). Germline V gene sequence: CDR1 MGHRA, CDR2 YSYEKL. This CDR3 contains 14 residues. Trimming left V 0 bases short and J 9 bases short, with 12 bases between.

The chain is built from TRBV6-6 and TRBJ2-5; D is perhaps TRBD1 or TRBD2 (6 bases each). This CDR3 contains 15 residues. Trimming shortened V by 2 bases and J by 2 bases, and 12 bases separated the two germline ends. CDR1 and CDR2 (germline): MNHNY, SVGAGI (reference sequence). The CDR3 is CASSYGGQGQETQYF. The CDR3 DNA sequence: TGTGCCAGCAGTTACGGGGGGCAGGGGCAAGAGACCCAGTACTTC.

This clonotype was detected only a few times. The J gene is TRBJ2-3, the V gene TRBV10-3; 12 bases line up with TRBD2. This CDR3 comprises 17 residues. V lost 5 bases to trimming and J lost 0 bases; unmatched junction nucleotides: 6. The germline V gene encodes CDR1 ENHRY and CDR2 SYGVKD. The CDR3 spells CAISRTSGISSTDTQYF. In DNA form, the CDR3 reads TGTGCCATCAGTCGGACTAGCGGGATCTCTAGCACAGATACGCAGTATTTT.

This clonotype occurred a few times. The genes are TRBV10-3 and TRBJ1-5; D unresolved. Germline V CDR1 and CDR2: ENHRY, SYGVKD. The CDR3 contains 15 residues. Trimming removed 3 bases from V and 0 bases from J, with 9 bases in between. Written as DNA, the CDR3 is TGTGCCATCAGTGATGGGCAGCTTAGCAATCAGCCCCAGCATTTT. Its protein is CAISDGQLSNQPQHF.

This clonotype showed up just a few times. The chain recombines TRBV12-3 or TRBV12-4 with TRBJ1-2; D call uncertain. With 6 bases removed from V and 4 bases from J, the gap between germline ends came to 15 bases. The CDR3 covers 14 residues. CDR3 in amino acids: CASSRAPAGYGYTF. As DNA, the CDR3 is TGTGCCAGCAGCCGGGCCCCTGCAGGCTATGGCTACACCTTC.

The chain couples TRBV28 to TRBJ2-7; D ambiguous. Germline CDR1 MDHEN, CDR2 SYDVKM. The length of the CDR3 is 14 residues. Trimming shortened V by 4 bases and J by 4 bases, and 14 bases separated the two germline ends. The CDR3 DNA reads TGTGCCAGCAGTTGGGCTTCCGCTATGTACGAGCAGTACTTC. Amino acids: CASSWASAMYEQYF.

The rearrangement links TRBV9 to TRBJ1-6; 9 nucleotides line up with TRBD1. This CDR3 has 15 residues. With 3 bases clipped from V and 9 bases from J, the junction kept 7 bases outside the gene matches. CDR1 SGDLS and CDR2 YYNGEE come from the germline V gene. DNA for the CDR3: TGTGCCAGCAGCGCCGGGACAGGGTATGGTTCACCCCTCCACTTT. Translating it yields CASSAGTGYGSPLHF.